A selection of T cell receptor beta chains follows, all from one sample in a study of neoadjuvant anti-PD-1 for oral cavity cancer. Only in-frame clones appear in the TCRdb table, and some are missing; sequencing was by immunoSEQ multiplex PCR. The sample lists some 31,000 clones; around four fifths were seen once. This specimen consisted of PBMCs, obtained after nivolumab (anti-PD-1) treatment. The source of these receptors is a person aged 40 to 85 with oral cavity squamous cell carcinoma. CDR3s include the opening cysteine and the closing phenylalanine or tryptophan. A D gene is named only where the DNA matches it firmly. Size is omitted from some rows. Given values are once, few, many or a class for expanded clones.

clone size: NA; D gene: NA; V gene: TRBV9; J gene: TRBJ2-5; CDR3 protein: CASSAMSETQYF; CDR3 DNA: TGTGCCAGCAGCGCCATGTCGGAGACCCAGTACTTC
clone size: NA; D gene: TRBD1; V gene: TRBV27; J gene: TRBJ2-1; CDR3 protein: CASSRWSDRGGNEQFF; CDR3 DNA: TGTGCCAGCAGCCGCTGGTCGGACAGGGGAGGTAATGAGCAGTTCTTC
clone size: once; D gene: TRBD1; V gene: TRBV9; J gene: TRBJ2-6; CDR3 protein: CASSVGQFGANVLTF; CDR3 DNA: TGTGCCAGCAGCGTGGGACAGTTTGGGGCCAACGTCCTGACTTTC
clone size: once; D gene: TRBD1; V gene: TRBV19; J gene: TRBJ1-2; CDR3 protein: CASSTAGGRNYGYTF; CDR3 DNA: TGTGCCAGTAGTACAGCAGGGGGGAGAAACTATGGCTACACCTTC
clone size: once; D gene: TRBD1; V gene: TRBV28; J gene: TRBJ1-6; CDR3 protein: CASSLGQGPPLHF; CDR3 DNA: TGTGCCAGCAGTCTAGGACAGGGGCCACCCCTCCACTTT
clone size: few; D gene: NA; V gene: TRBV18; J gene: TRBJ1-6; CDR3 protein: CASSPNPLGAPLHF; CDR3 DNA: TGTGCCAGCTCACCTAACCCCCTTGGAGCACCCCTCCACTTT
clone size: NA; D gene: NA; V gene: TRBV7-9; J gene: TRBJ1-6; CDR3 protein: CASSFEGNSPLHF; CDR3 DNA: TGTGCCAGCAGCTTCGAGGGGAATTCACCCCTCCACTTT
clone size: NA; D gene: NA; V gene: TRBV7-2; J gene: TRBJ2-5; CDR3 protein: CASSPETRGETQYF; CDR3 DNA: TGTGCCAGCAGCCCCGAGACTAGAGGGGAGACCCAGTACTTC
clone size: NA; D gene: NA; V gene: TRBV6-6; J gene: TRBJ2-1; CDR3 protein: CASGQVNEQFF; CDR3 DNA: TGTGCCAGCGGGCAAGTAAATGAGCAGTTCTTC
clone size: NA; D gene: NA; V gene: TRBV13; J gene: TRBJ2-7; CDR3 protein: CASSLGAGEAYEQYF; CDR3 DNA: TGTGCCAGCAGCTTAGGTGCAGGGGAGGCCTACGAGCAGTACTTC